The 32 T cell receptor beta chains listed next were all sequenced from one sample in a study of post-analysis software for immune sequencing data. Whole-study results and caveats: Patients had higher frequencies than controls of about 5 TRBV segments, including TRBV5-6, TRBV5-1 and TRBV20-1.

Unique molecular identifiers were carried by the TCR beta cDNA libraries. TCRdb recomputed calls from the PCR reads with MiXCR, one row per CDR3 protein. The sample has hundreds of thousands of distinct CDR3 sequences, 55% to 60% seen once; the top ten hold approximately 10%. No antigen has been assigned to these receptors. Sequencing was performed on blood. These receptors were obtained from a girl aged 2 to 9 with multiple sclerosis.

This clonotype was recorded a few times. This rearrangement joins TRBV20-1 to TRBJ1-5; 7 nucleotides match TRBD1. V was clipped by 0 bases and J by 1 base; unmatched bases: 3. The CDR3 is made up of 15 amino acids. Per germline, CDR1 DFQATT and CDR2 SNEGSKA (reference sequence). The chain's CDR3 is CSAREAGGSNQPQHF. The DNA for the CDR3 is TGCAGTGCTAGAGAGGCAGGGGGGAGCAATCAGCCCCAGCATTTT.

This chain links TRBV4-3 with TRBJ2-3; TRBD1 aligns across 7 bases. The V and J ends lost 2 bases and 5 bases, in that order; junction bases with no gene match: 10. Germline V lookup: CDR1 LGHNA, CDR2 YSLEER. This CDR3 contains 16 residues. CDR3: CASSQYAGGGGDTQYF. The CDR3, as DNA: TGCGCCAGCAGCCAATATGCAGGGGGTGGTGGAGATACGCAGTATTTT.

The J gene is TRBJ2-5, the V gene TRBV5-1, with 7 bases matching TRBD1. The CDR3 contains 15 residues. CDR1 and CDR2 from the germline V gene are SGHRS and YFSETQ. The ends lost 1 base at V and 4 bases at J; junction bases unmatched: 7. The CDR3 sequence is CASSLTGARLETQYF. CDR3 in DNA: TGCGCCAGCAGCTTGACAGGGGCAAGATTAGAGACCCAGTACTTC. The full variable domain, in which reference TRBV5-1 and TRBJ2-5 provide the parts outside the CDR3, is KAGVTQTPRYLIKTRGQQVTLSCSPISGHRSVSWYQQTPGQGLQFLFEYFSETQRNKGNFPGRFSGRQFSNSRSEMNVSTLELGDSALYLCASSLTGARLETQYFGPGTRLLVL.

V and J are TRBV27 and TRBJ1-1; D is unclear. In germline, CDR1 is MNHEY, CDR2 SMNVEV (reference sequence). Between the trimmed V and J ends, which lost 2 bases and 7 bases, there was a span of 11 bases. The CDR3 has 13 amino acids. The CDR3 region is CASSLGRRSEAFF. CDR3 sequence (DNA): TGTGCCAGCAGTTTAGGGCGTCGCAGTGAAGCTTTCTTT.

This clonotype has only a few counts. V usage is TRBV7-2 and J usage is TRBJ1-2; D remains ambiguous. V lost 1 base and J 0 bases, leaving 6 bases between the germline ends. The CDR3 consists of 14 residues. Germline V CDR1 and CDR2: SGHTA, FQGNSA. DNA for the CDR3: TGTGCCAGCAGCTTAGGCCGTACTAACTATGGCTACACCTTC. Translated: CASSLGRTNYGYTF.

The CDR3 is CASSPGLAGRGNTEAFF. CDR3 in DNA: TGCGCCAGCAGCCCTGGACTAGCGGGGCGCGGGAACACTGAAGCTTTCTTT. The genes are TRBV5-1 and TRBJ1-1; weak D call: TRBD1 (5 bases). The germline V and J ends were trimmed by 4 bases and 1 base, with 20 bases remaining between them. Germline loops: CDR1 SGHRS, CDR2 YFSETQ. The CDR3 runs to 17 residues. The whole variable domain, filled in from reference TRBV5-1 and TRBJ1-1, reads KAGVTQTPRYLIKTRGQQVTLSCSPISGHRSVSWYQQTPGQGLQFLFEYFSETQRNKGNFPGRFSGRQFSNSRSEMNVSTLELGDSALYLCASSPGLAGRGNTEAFFGQGTRLTVV.

This clonotype was seen more than once but under ten times. V and J are TRBV29-1 and TRBJ2-3, with D perhaps matching TRBD1 or TRBD2 (5 bases each). The CDR3 contains 15 residues. V lost 6 bases and J 3 bases, leaving 19 bases between the germline ends. Germline CDR1 reads SQVTM; CDR2 reads ANQGSEA. In DNA, the CDR3 is TGCAGCGTGGCCCCCCGGGGCGATGGTACAGATACGCAGTATTTT. Protein: CSVAPRGDGTDTQYF.

This chain connects TRBV7-8 to TRBJ1-1; D ambiguous. The CDR3 consists of 13 residues. The germline gives CDR1 SGHVS, CDR2 FQNEAQ. The V end lost 4 bases, the J end lost 3 bases, and 9 bases lay between the germline ends. The CDR3 DNA sequence: TGTGCCAGCAGCTCCAGCGATTACACTGAAGCTTTCTTT. This sequence encodes CASSSSDYTEAFF.

This clonotype was found a few times. V and J are TRBV12-5 and TRBJ1-5, with unresolved D. Trimming pared 0 bases from V and 0 bases from J, leaving 12 bases between. The germline CDR1 and CDR2 sequences are LGHNT and FRNRAP. The CDR3 contains 17 residues. The CDR3 sequence: CASGLVLGVDSNQPQHF. The CDR3 DNA reads TGTGCTAGTGGTTTGGTCCTCGGGGTTGATAGCAATCAGCCCCAGCATTTT. Complete variable domain (other parts from reference TRBV12-5 and TRBJ1-5): DARVTQTPRHKVTEMGQEVTMRCQPILGHNTVFWYRQTMMQGLELLAYFRNRAPLDDSGMPKDRFSAEMPDATLATLKIQPSEPRDSAVYFCASGLVLGVDSNQPQHFGDGTRLSIL.

There are a few counts of this clonotype. The V and J genes are TRBV10-3 and TRBJ2-3, with TRBD2 identical over 10 bases. CDR3 length: 15 residues. V shed 7 bases, J shed 1 base, and the junction held 5 bases outside the gene matches. Germline assignment: CDR1 ENHRY and CDR2 SYGVKD. The CDR3 reads CAIMEGTSGTDTQYF. For the CDR3, the DNA is TGTGCCATCATGGAAGGGACTAGCGGCACAGATACGCAGTATTTT.

V usage is TRBV7-2 and J usage is TRBJ2-3; the D is unclear. This CDR3 contains 15 residues. Germline CDR1 reads SGHTA; CDR2 reads FQGNSA. The V end was cut by 1 base, the J end by 2 bases, with 10 bases between. CDR3: CASSLGQSNTDTQYF. The CDR3 DNA sequence: TGTGCCAGCAGCTTAGGGCAGAGCAACACAGATACGCAGTATTTT.

As to this clonotype: At one end the junction does not follow the germline gene, possibly because of a read error. The chain links TRBV7-9 to TRBJ2-1; 13 positions agree with TRBD2. The length of the CDR3 is 17 residues. Germline V lookup: CDR1 SEHNR, CDR2 FQNEAQ (reference sequence). The CDR3: CASSLGWGTSGDDEQVF. Written as DNA, the CDR3 is TGTGCCAGCAGCTTAGGGTGGGGGACTAGCGGGGACGATGAGCAGGTCTTC.

The V call is TRBV14, the J call TRBJ1-2, with D perhaps TRBD1 (5 bases). Between the trimmed V and J ends, which lost 0 bases and 3 bases, there was a span of 8 bases. Germline CDR1 SGHDN, CDR2 FVKESK. The CDR3 covers 14 residues. CDR3 in DNA: TGTGCCAGCAGCCAAGATCCAGGGTACTATGGCTACACCTTC. Its protein product is CASSQDPGYYGYTF.

This chain connects TRBV7-9 to TRBJ2-1; 10 nucleotides match TRBD1. The junction had 4 bases not matched to a gene; V was cut back by 2 bases and J by 6 bases. The CDR3 consists of 15 residues. The germline gives CDR1 SEHNR, CDR2 FQNEAQ (reference sequence). CDR3: CASSLIRTGGNEQFF. The CDR3 DNA sequence: TGTGCCAGCAGCTTAATCCGGACAGGGGGCAATGAGCAGTTCTTC.

The chain is built from TRBV6-6 and TRBJ2-1, with a weak D call TRBD1 (5 bases). V was pared by 8 bases and J by 8 bases, with 22 bases between. Per germline, CDR1 MNHNY and CDR2 SVGAGI (reference sequence). The CDR3 has 15 amino acids. The CDR3 spells CASDIGAKSQHEQFF. CDR3 nucleotide sequence: TGTGCCAGCGACATAGGGGCTAAATCGCAGCATGAGCAGTTCTTC.

This clonotype was counted many times. The chain uses TRBV27 and TRBJ1-5; possibly TRBD1 for D (5 bases). Per the germline V gene, CDR1 is MNHEY and CDR2 is SMNVEV (reference sequence). The CDR3 runs 16 residues. V was trimmed by 5 bases and J by 2 bases, leaving 16 bases between them. CDR3 sequence: CASSGAGVSGNQPQHF. The CDR3 nucleotides are TGTGCCAGCAGTGGGGCGGGGGTATCGGGCAATCAGCCCCAGCATTTT.

V is TRBV4-1 and J is TRBJ2-1, with 9 bases that match TRBD2. The CDR3 is 14 amino acids. The germline gives CDR1 MGHRA, CDR2 YSYEKL. V gave up 3 bases and J gave up 9 bases; unmatched junction bases: 6. The CDR3 DNA sequence: TGCGCCAGCAGCCATAGCGGGAGTGGCGCTGAGCAGTTCTTC. It translates to CASSHSGSGAEQFF.

The rearrangement links TRBV4-1 to TRBJ1-2; no definite D call. V was pared by 0 bases and J by 0 bases, with 5 bases between. The CDR3 is made up of 14 amino acids. In germline, CDR1 is MGHRA, CDR2 YSYEKL. CDR3 amino acids: CASSQERANYGYTF. Written as DNA, the CDR3 is TGCGCCAGCAGCCAAGAGAGAGCTAACTATGGCTACACCTTC.

The gene calls are TRBV29-1 and TRBJ2-6; D gene ambiguous. V lost 5 bases and J lost 0, with 8 bases in between. The CDR3 is made up of 14 amino acids. Per the germline V gene, CDR1 is SQVTM and CDR2 is ANQGSEA. In DNA, the CDR3 is TGCAGCGTTATCAGCCCCTCTGGGGCCAACGTCCTGACTTTC. Translation gives CSVISPSGANVLTF.

Worth noting for this clonotype: An end of the junction differs from the germline gene, which may be a read error. The chain carries TRBV7-7 and TRBJ2-2; a possible D gene is TRBD2 (6 bases). Per germline, CDR1 SSHAT and CDR2 FNYEAQ (reference sequence). The CDR3 spans 16 residues. Here the CDR3 reads CASSPNPGLTTGELFF. The CDR3 DNA is TGTGCTAGCAGCCCTAATCCGGGACTCACGACCGGGGAGCTGTTTTTT.

This chain joins TRBV6-2 or TRBV6-3 and TRBJ2-5; tentatively, D is TRBD2 (5 bases). The germline V gene encodes CDR1 MNHEY and CDR2 SVGEGT. The CDR3 is 15 residues long. V was clipped by 2 bases and J by 1 base, with 11 bases between them. This CDR3 is CASSYEGTFQETQYF. The CDR3 DNA sequence: TGTGCCAGCAGTTACGAGGGTACGTTCCAAGAGACCCAGTACTTC.

This rearrangement joins TRBV29-1 to TRBJ2-5, with TRBD1 matching over 8 bases. The J call may be faulty, since TRBJ2-7 better matches the DNA end. This CDR3 spans 13 amino acids. Per germline, CDR1 SQVTM and CDR2 ANQGSEA. In DNA, the CDR3 is TGCAGCGTTCAGGACAGGGACCCCTACGAGCAGTACTTC. Translating it yields CSVQDRDPYEQYF.

In this sample, this clonotype turned up a few times. V and J are TRBV6-4 and TRBJ2-1; 7 bases match TRBD2. In germline, CDR1 is MRHNA, CDR2 SNTAGT. J gave up 13 bases and V 0 bases, and 12 bases lay outside the gene matches. The CDR3 loop spans 15 amino acids. Here the CDR3 reads CASSDSSGASGSQFF. DNA of the CDR3: TGTGCCAGCAGTGACTCCTCTGGGGCTAGCGGAAGTCAGTTCTTC.

The CDR3 sequence: CASSLDRGSRLQYF. Written as DNA, the CDR3 is TGTGCCAGCAGCTTGGATCGGGGGTCAAGGCTTCAGTACTTC. The chain uses TRBV5-5 and TRBJ2-4, with D maybe TRBD2 (6 bases). The CDR3 totals 14 residues. In germline, CDR1 is SGHKS, CDR2 YYEKEE (reference sequence). V dropped 0 bases and J dropped 11 bases, with 15 bases sitting between them.

The rearrangement joins TRBV19 to TRBJ2-4; 10 bases are a match to TRBD2. Germline V gene data show CDR1 as LNHDA and CDR2 as SQIVND (reference sequence). The CDR3 sequence is 18 residues long. Trimming cost V 4 bases and J 0 bases; bases outside gene matches: 9. The CDR3 DNA reads as TGTGCCAGTAGTAAGGGGCTAGCGGGGGAGCTAGCCAAAAACATTCAGTACTTC. It is translated as CASSKGLAGELAKNIQYF.

The genes are TRBV7-2 and TRBJ2-4; no clear D gene. Germline CDR1 and CDR2: SGHTA and FQGNSA. The V end was cut by 2 bases, the J end by 6 bases, with 14 bases between. The CDR3 loop spans 15 amino acids. CDR3 residues: CASSLPTQSLNIQYF. The DNA of the CDR3 is TGTGCCAGCAGCTTACCAACACAGTCATTAAACATTCAGTACTTC. Full variable domain (missing parts from reference TRBV7-2 and TRBJ2-4): GAGVSQSPSNKVTEKGKDVELRCDPISGHTALYWYRQSLGQGLEFLIYFQGNSAPDKSGLPSDRFSAERTGGSVSTLTIQRTQQEDSAVYLCASSLPTQSLNIQYFGAGTRLSVL.

V and J are TRBV28 and TRBJ2-5, with no clear D. V was trimmed by 8 bases and J by 2 bases, leaving 15 bases between them. This CDR3 has 14 amino acids. The germline V gene has CDR1 MDHEN and CDR2 SYDVKM. The CDR3 sequence: CASRALTDQETQYF. The CDR3 nucleotides read TGTGCCAGCCGGGCCCTAACGGATCAAGAGACCCAGTACTTC. Using reference TRBV28 and TRBJ2-5 for the parts outside the CDR3, the full variable domain is DVKVTQSSRYLVKRTGEKVFLECVQDMDHENMFWYRQDPGLGLRLIYFSYDVKMKEKGDIPEGYSVSREKKERFSLILESASTNQTSMYLCASRALTDQETQYFGPGTRLLVL.

This clonotype occurred a few times. The chain carries TRBV5-1 and TRBJ2-3; 7 bases line up with TRBD1. The ends lost 0 bases at V and 1 base at J; junction bases unmatched: 5. The CDR3 consists of 16 residues. The germline gives CDR1 SGHRS, CDR2 YFSETQ. CDR3 protein: CASSLGTGAGTDTQYF. CDR3 in DNA: TGCGCCAGCAGCTTGGGAACAGGGGCCGGCACAGATACGCAGTATTTT.

Only one count was recorded for this clonotype. The CDR3 reads CASSPRDKEDTQYF. CDR3 sequence (DNA): TGCGCCAGCAGCCCGCGGGATAAGGAGGATACGCAGTATTTT. This chain uses TRBV4-3 with TRBJ2-3; weak D call: TRBD2 (6 bases). This CDR3 has 14 residues. In germline, CDR1 is LGHNA, CDR2 YSLEER. Between the trimmed V and J ends, which lost 4 bases and 6 bases, there was a span of 14 bases.

The chain links TRBV5-6 to TRBJ2-3; no firm D call. CDR3 size: 13 residues. Germline V CDR1 and CDR2: SGHDT, YYEEEE. The V and J ends lost 0 bases and 5 bases respectively, with 7 bases between them. This CDR3 reads CASSLGKRDTQYF. The CDR3 nucleotides are TGTGCCAGCAGCTTGGGGAAGAGAGATACGCAGTATTTT.

Comment on this clonotype: This likely comes from a read error, as the CDR3 has no conserved phenylalanine or tryptophan at its end. The chain has TRBV7-9 and TRBJ2-1; a possible D gene is TRBD1 (8 bases). From germline, CDR1 is SEHNR and CDR2 FQNEAQ (reference sequence). The CDR3 has 17 residues. V lost 5 bases to trimming and J lost 2 bases, with 19 bases between them. The CDR3 loop reads CASSQGAVLAAYNEQFS. The CDR3 region has the DNA TGTGCCAGCAGCCAGGGGGCTGTGCTAGCGGCCTACAATGAGCAGTTCTCC.

This chain links TRBV20-1 with TRBJ2-2; perhaps TRBD2 as D (6 bases). V was pared by 4 bases and J by 6 bases, with 15 bases between. This CDR3 has 14 residues. CDR1 and CDR2 from the germline V gene are DFQATT and SNEGSKA (reference sequence). The CDR3 bases are TGCAGTGCTATCCGGGGGAGCCTTGCCGGGGAGCTGTTTTTT. It specifies CSAIRGSLAGELFF.